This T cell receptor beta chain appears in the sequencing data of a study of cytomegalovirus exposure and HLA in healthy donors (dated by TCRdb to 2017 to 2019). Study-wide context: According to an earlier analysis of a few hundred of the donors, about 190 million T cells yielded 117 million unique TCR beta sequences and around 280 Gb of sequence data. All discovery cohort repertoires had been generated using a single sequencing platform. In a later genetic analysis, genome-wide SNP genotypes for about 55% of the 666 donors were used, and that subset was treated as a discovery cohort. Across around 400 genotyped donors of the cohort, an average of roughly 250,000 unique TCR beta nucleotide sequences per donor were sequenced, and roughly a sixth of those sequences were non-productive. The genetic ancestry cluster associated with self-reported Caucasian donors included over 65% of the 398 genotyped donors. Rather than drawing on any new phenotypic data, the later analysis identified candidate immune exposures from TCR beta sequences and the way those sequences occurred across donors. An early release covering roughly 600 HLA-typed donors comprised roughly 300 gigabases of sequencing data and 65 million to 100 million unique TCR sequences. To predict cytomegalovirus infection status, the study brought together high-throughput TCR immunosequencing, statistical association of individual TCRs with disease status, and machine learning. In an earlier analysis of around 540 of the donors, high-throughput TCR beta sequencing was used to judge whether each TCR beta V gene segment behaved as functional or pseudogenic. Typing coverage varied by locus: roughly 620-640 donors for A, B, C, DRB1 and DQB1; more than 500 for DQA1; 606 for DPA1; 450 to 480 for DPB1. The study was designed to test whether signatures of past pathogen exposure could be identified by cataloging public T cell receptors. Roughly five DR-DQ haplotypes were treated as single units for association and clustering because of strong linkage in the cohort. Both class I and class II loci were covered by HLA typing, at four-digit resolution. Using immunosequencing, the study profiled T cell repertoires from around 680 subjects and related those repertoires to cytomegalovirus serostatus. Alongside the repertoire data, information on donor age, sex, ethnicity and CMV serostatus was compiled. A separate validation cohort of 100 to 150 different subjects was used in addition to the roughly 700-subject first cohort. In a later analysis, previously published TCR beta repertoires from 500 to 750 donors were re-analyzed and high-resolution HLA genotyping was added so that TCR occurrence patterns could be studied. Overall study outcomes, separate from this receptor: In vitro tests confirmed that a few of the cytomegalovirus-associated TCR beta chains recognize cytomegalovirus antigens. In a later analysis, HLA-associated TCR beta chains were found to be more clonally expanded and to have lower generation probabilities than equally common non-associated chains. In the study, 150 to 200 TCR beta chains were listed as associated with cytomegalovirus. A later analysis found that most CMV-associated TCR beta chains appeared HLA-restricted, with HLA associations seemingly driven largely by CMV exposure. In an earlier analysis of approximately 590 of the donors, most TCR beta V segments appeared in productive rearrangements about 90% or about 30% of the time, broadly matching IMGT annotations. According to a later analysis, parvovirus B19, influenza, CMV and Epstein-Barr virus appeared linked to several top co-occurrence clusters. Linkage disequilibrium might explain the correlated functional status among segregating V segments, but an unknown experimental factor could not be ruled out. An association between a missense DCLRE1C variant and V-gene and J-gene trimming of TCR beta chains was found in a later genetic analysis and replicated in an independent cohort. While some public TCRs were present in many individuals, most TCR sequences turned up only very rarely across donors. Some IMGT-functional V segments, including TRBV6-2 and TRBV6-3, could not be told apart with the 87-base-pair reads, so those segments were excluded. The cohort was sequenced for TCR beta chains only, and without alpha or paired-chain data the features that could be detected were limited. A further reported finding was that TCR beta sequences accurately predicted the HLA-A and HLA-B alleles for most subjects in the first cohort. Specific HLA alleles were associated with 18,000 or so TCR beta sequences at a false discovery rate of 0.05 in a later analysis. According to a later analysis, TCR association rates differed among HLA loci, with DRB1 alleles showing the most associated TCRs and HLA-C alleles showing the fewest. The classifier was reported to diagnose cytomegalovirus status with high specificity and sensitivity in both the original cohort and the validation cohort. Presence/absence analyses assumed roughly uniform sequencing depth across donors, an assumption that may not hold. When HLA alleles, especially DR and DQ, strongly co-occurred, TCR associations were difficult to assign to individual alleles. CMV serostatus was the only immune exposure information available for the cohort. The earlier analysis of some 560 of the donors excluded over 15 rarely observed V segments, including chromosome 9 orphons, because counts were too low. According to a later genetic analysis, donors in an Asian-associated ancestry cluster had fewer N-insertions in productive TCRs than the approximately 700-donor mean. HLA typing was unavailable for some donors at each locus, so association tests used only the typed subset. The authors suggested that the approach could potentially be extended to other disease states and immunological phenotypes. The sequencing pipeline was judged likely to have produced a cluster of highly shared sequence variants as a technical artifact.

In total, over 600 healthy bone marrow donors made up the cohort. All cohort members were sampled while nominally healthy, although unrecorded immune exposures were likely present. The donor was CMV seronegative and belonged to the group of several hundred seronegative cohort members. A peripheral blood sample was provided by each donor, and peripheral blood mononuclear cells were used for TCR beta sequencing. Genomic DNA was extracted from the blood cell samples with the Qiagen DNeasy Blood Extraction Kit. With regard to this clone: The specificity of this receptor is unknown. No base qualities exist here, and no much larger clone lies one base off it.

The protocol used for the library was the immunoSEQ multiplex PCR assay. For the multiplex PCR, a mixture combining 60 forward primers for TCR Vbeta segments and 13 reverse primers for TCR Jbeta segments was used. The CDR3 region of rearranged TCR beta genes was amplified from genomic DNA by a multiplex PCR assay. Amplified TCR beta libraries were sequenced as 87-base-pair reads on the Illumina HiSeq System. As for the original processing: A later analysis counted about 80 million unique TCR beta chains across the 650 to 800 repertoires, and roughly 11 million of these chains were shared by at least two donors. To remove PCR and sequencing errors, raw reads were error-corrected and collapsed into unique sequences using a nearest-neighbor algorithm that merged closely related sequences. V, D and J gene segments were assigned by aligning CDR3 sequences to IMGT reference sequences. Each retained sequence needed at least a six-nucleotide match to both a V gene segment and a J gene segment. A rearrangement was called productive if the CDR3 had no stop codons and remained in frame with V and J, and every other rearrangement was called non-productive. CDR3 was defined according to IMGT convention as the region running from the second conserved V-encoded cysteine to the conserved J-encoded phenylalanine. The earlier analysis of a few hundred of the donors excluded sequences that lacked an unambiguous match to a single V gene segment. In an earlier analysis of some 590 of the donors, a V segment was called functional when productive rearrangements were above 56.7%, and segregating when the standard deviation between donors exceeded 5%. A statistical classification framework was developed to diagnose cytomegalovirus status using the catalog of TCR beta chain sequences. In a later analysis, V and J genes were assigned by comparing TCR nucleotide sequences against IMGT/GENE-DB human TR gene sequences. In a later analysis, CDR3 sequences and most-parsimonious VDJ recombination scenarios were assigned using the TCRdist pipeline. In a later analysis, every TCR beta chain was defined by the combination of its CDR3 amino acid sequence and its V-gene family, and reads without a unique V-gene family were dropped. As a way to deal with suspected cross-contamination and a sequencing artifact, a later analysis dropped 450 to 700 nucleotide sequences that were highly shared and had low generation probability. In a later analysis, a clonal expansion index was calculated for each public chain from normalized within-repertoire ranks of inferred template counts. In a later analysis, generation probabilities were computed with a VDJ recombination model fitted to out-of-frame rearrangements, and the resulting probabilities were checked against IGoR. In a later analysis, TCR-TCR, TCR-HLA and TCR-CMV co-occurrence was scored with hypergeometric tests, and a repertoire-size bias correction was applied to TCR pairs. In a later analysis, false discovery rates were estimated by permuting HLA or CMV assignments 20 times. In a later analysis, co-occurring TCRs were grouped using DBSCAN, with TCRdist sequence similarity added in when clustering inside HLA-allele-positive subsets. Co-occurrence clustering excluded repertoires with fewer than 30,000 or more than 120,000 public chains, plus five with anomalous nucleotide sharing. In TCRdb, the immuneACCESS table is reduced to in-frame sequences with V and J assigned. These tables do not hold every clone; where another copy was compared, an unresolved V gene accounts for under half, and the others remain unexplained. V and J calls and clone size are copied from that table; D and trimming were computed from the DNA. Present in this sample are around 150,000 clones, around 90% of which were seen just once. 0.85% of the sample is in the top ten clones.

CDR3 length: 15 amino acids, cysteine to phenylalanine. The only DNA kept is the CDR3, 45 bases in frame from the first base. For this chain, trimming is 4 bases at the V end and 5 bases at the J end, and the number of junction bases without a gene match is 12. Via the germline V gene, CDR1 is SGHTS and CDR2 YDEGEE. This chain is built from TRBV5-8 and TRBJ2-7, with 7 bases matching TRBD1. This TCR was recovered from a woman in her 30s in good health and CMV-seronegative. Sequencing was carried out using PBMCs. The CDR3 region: CASSLTGNPANEQYF. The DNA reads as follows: TGTGCCAGCAGCCTGACAGGGAACCCGGCCAACGAGCAGTACTTC.